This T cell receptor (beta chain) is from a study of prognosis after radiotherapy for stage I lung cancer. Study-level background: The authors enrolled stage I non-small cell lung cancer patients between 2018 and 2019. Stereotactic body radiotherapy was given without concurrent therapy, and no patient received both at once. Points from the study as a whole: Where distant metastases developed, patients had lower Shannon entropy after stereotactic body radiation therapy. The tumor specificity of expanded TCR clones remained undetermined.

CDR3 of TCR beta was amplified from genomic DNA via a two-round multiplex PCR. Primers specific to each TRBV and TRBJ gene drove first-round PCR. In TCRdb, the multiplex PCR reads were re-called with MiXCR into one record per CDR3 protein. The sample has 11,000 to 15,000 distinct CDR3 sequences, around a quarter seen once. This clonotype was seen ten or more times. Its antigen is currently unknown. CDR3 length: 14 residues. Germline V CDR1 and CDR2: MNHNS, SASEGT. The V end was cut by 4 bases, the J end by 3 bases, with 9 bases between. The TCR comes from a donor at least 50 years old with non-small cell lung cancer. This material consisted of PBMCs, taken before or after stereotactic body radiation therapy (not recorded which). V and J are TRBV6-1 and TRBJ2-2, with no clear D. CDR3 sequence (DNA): TGTGCCAGCAGTGCCACTTCATACACCGGGGAGCTGTTTTTT. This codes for CASSATSYTGELFF.